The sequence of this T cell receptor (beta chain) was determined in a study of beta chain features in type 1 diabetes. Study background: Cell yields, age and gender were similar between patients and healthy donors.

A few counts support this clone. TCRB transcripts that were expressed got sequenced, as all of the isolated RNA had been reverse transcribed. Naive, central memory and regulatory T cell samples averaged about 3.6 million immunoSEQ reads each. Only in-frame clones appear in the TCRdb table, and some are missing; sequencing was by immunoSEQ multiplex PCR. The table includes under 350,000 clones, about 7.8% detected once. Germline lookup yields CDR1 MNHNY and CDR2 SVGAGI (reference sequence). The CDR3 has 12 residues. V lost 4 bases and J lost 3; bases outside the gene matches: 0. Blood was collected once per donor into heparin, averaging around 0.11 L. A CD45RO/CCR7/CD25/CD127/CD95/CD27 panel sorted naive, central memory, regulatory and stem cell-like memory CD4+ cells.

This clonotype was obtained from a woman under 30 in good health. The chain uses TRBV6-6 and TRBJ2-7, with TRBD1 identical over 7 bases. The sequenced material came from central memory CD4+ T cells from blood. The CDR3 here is CASSWTGYEQYV. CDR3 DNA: TGTGCCAGCAGTTGGACAGGCTACGAGCAGTACGTC.